The 17 T cell receptor beta chains in this list originate from one sample, sequenced in a study of tumor-infiltrating lymphocytes in primary liver carcinoma. Unsorted whole blood supplied the RNA, and germline DNA was extracted too. Starting material of 500 to 600 ng total RNA yielded TCR beta cDNA via a constant-region primer. Construction of TCR beta libraries relied on three successive nested multiplex PCR rounds employing slightly modified ARM-PCR. Primers for the first two PCR rounds were TRBV1-TRBV30 forward primers and a C-beta reverse primer (around 10 cycles per round). Using its own MiXCR run on the multiplex PCR reads, TCRdb lists one record per CDR3 protein. The sample includes some 180,000 distinct CDR3 sequences, 60% of them seen just once. The source material was peripheral blood. The receptors were sampled from a middle-aged man with primary liver carcinoma and hepatitis B virus infection.

This clonotype was seen repeatedly, ten times or more. The genes are TRBV29-1 and TRBJ2-1; 10 nucleotides agree with TRBD2. Trimming at V came to 6 bases and at J to 16 bases, leaving 9 bases not matched to a gene. This CDR3 has 11 amino acids. CDR1 SQVTM and CDR2 ANQGSEA come from the germline V gene. The CDR3 DNA reads TGCAGCGTAGAGCGGGAGGGCCCTATTTTCTTC. Protein product: CSVEREGPIFF.

In this sample, this clonotype turned up a few times. This chain joins TRBV10-3 and TRBJ2-1, with D perhaps given as TRBD1 or TRBD2 (6 bases each). This CDR3 region has 14 residues. Trimming removed 1 base at V and 7 bases at J, with 11 bases between. Germline V gene lookup returns CDR1 ENHRY and CDR2 SYGVKD. The CDR3 here is CAISELGAGNEQFF. CDR3 nucleotides: TGTGCCATCAGTGAGTTGGGGGCGGGGAATGAGCAGTTCTTC.

Details on this clonotype: Being one base from a much bigger clone, this may be a read error. The chain couples TRBV5-8 to TRBJ2-1; D unclear. The CDR3 contains 12 residues. Germline V CDR1 and CDR2: SGHTS, YDEGEE. CDR3: CAGSSRYNEQFF. The DNA for the CDR3 is TGTGCCGGCAGCTCTCGATACAATGAGCAGTTCTTC.

The rearrangement links TRBV7-2 to TRBJ2-6, with 7 bases fitting TRBD1. The CDR3 extends over 17 amino acids. CDR1 is SGHTA and CDR2 is FQGNSA in the germline V gene. V shed 5 bases, J shed 4 bases, and the junction held 11 bases outside the gene matches. CDR3 DNA sequence: TGTGCCAGCAGCCAAAATCAACAGGGGACCGGGGCCAACGTCCTGACTTTC. Translating gives CASSQNQQGTGANVLTF.

The chain joins TRBV7-8 to TRBJ2-3; D not certain. The CDR3 length is 14 residues. In germline, CDR1 is SGHVS, CDR2 FQNEAQ. V was trimmed by 0 bases and J by 0 bases, leaving 4 bases between them. DNA of the CDR3: TGTGCCAGCAGCTTAGCGGAGAGCACAGATACGCAGTATTTT. Its translation is CASSLAESTDTQYF.

The rearrangement joins TRBV7-3 to TRBJ2-5, with 10 bases fitting TRBD1. V was pared by 6 bases and J by 4 bases, with 8 bases of the junction left unmatched. CDR3 length: 15 amino acids. Germline CDR1 and CDR2: SGHTA and FQGTGA. CDR3 loop: CASSLAGTGAETQYF. CDR3 sequence (DNA): TGTGCCAGCAGTTTGGCCGGGACAGGGGCAGAGACCCAGTACTTC.

CDR3 loop: CASSLADRPEGADTQYF. CDR3 bases: TGTGCCAGCAGTTTAGCGGACAGACCCGAGGGGGCAGATACGCAGTATTTT. The chain combines TRBV12-3 or TRBV12-4 with TRBJ2-3; a possible D gene is TRBD1 (6 bases). V was clipped by 0 bases and J by 4 bases, with 17 bases between them. The CDR3 is 17 residues long.

This clonotype turned up a few times. A much larger clone lies one base from this, so it may be a read error. The V gene is TRBV7-8, the J gene TRBJ2-1; 7 bases fit TRBD2. The V segment lost 1 base and the J segment 4 bases; nucleotides outside the gene matches: 4. The V gene's germline CDR1 is SGHVS and CDR2 FQNEAQ. CDR3 length: 15 amino acids. CDR3 in amino acids: CASSLVTSRYNEQFF. The CDR3 DNA sequence: TGTGCCAGCAGCTTAGTGACTAGCAGATACAATGAGCAGTTCTTC.

This chain connects TRBV4-1 to TRBJ1-5; TRBD1 matches 9 bases. The J call is uncertain, as TRBJ2-3 better fits the DNA end. Germline assignment: CDR1 MGHRA and CDR2 YSYEKL. The length of the CDR3 is 14 residues. This CDR3 is CASSRGTGNQPQYF. CDR3 nucleotides: TGCGCCAGCAGCCGGGGGACAGGGAATCAGCCCCAGTATTTT.

Regarding this clonotype: One junction end disagrees with the germline gene, perhaps due to a read error. The chain recombines TRBV12-3 or TRBV12-4 with TRBJ2-7, with D perhaps assigned TRBD1 or TRBD2 (6 bases each). The CDR3 has 13 residues. The DNA for the CDR3 is TGTGCCGGCAGCCTACTAGGGGGGCACGAGCAGTACTTC. Amino acids: CAGSLLGGHEQYF.

The rearrangement joins TRBV28 to TRBJ2-1; D unresolved. The germline CDR1 and CDR2 sequences are MDHEN and SYDVKM. CDR3 size: 17 residues. V lost 4 bases, J lost 10 bases, and 26 bases lay in between. CDR3 residues: CASSYGGRLGRLGEQFF. In DNA form, the CDR3 reads TGTGCCAGCAGTTATGGTGGTAGGTTGGGCCGGCTCGGGGAGCAGTTCTTC.

Comments on this clonotype: The missing conserved phenylalanine or tryptophan at the end of this CDR3 makes a read error likely. CDR3 region: CASSLSGTNNEQFS. DNA of the CDR3: TGTGCCAGCAGCTTGAGCGGGACGAACAATGAGCAGTTCTCC. This chain links TRBV11-2 with TRBJ2-1; 7 bases line up with TRBD2. With 3 bases clipped from V and 5 bases from J, the junction kept 4 bases outside the gene matches. The CDR3 totals 14 residues. The V gene's germline CDR1 is SGHAT and CDR2 FQNNGV.

For this clonotype: The junction and the germline gene differ at one end; a read error may be behind it. The rearrangement joins TRBV28 to TRBJ2-1; 10 nucleotides agree with TRBD1. Germline V gives CDR1 MDHEN, CDR2 SYDVKM. The CDR3 consists of 15 residues. In nucleotides, the CDR3 is TGTGTCAGCAGTCCTCCGGGACAGGGGACGAATGAGCAGTTCTTC. Residues: CVSSPPGQGTNEQFF.

The genes are TRBV5-4 and TRBJ2-2, with D possibly called TRBD1 or TRBD2 (5 bases each). This CDR3 has 15 amino acids. Trimming took off 1 base at V and 2 bases at J, with 9 bases between the two ends. The V gene's germline CDR1 is SGHNT and CDR2 YYREEE (reference sequence). The CDR3 region is CASSLRGDNTGELFF. For the CDR3, the DNA is TGTGCCAGCAGCTTGAGAGGGGATAACACCGGGGAGCTGTTTTTT.

The V and J genes are TRBV2 and TRBJ2-3; either TRBD1 or TRBD2 may fit D (5 bases each). The CDR3 length is 17 residues. The germline V and J ends were trimmed by 1 base and 1 base, with 15 bases remaining between them. The germline gives CDR1 SNHLY, CDR2 FYNNEI. The CDR3 sequence is CASSEESWDGRTDTQYF. CDR3 nucleotide sequence: TGTGCCAGCAGTGAAGAGTCCTGGGACGGACGCACAGATACGCAGTATTTT. The variable domain in full, completed from reference TRBV2 and TRBJ2-3, reads EPEVTQTPSHQVTQMGQEVILRCVPISNHLYFYWYRQILGQKVEFLVSFYNNEISEKSEIFDDQFSVERPDGSNFTLKIRSTKLEDSAMYFCASSEESWDGRTDTQYFGPGTRLTVL.

Of note for this clonotype: The junction and the germline gene differ at one end; a read error may be behind it. This chain links TRBV6-6 with TRBJ1-6; D might be TRBD1 (5 bases). CDR3 length: 15 amino acids. The germline V gene has CDR1 MNHNY and CDR2 SVGAGI (reference sequence). This CDR3 is CASSYGGRDVSSLHF. Written as DNA, the CDR3 is TGTGCCAGCAGTTACGGAGGCAGGGATGTTTCATCCCTCCACTTT.

A few counts support this clonotype. The chain recombines TRBV28 with TRBJ2-5; the D gene is possibly TRBD2 (6 bases). The V and J ends lost 1 base and 4 bases respectively, with 10 bases between them. The CDR3 is 14 amino acids. Germline CDR1 reads MDHEN; CDR2 reads SYDVKM. DNA for the CDR3: TGTGCCAGCAGTTTATCGGGACTCTCAGAGACCCAGTACTTC. Protein: CASSLSGLSETQYF.